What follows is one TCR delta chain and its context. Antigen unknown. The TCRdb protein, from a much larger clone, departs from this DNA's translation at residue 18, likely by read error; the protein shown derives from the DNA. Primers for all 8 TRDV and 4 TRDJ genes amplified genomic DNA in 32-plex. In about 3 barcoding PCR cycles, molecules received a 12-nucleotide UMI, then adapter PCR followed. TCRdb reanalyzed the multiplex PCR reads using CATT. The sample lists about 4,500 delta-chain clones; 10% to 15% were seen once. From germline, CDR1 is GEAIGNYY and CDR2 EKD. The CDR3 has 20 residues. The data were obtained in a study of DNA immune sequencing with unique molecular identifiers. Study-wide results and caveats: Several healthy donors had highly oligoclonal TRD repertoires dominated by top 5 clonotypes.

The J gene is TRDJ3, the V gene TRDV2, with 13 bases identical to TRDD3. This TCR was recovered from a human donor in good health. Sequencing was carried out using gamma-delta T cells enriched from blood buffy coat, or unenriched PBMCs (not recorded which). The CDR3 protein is CACDLVLGDTGSWDTRQIFF. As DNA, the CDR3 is TGTGCCTGTGACCTCGTACTGGGGGATACGGGCTCCTGGGACACCCGACAGATATTTTTC.